This TCR beta chain was recorded in a study of immune heterogeneity within non-small cell lung tumors. Study-wide context: Histology included a few squamous cell carcinomas, approximately 10 non-squamous carcinomas and 1 unspecified tumor.

TCR beta CDR3 was amplified by multiplex PCR, first round around 10 cycles, 32 V and 13 J primers. Each CDR3 protein is one row after TCRdb ran MiXCR on the multiplex PCR reads. The table has 2,500 or so distinct CDR3 sequences, 20% to 30% seen once. This clonotype ranks as medium-sized. Its antigen is as yet unknown. Whole-study findings and limits: Each patient's tumor sites shared recurring identical dominant CDR3 beta clonotypes, and individual sites also carried their own high-frequency clones. The high-frequency T-cell receptor beta clonotypes mostly did not match up between individual patients.

TCRs were amplified from roughly 540 ng gDNA of bulk tumor per sample. Several biopsies per primary tumor were taken during surgery, spaced as far apart as possible. Each patient presented with untreated, newly diagnosed non-small cell lung cancer and received curative surgery. It was newly diagnosed non-small cell lung cancer patients having surgery with curative intent who served as donors. The ends were cut back, 0 bases at V and 0 bases at J, with 11 bases in the middle. The CDR3 spans 16 residues. Germline loops: CDR1 MNHEY, CDR2 SVGAGI. Source material: lung tumor tissue. The sequence derives from a middle-aged man with non-small cell lung cancer. This chain connects TRBV6-5 to TRBJ2-5; no firm D call. CDR3 amino acids: CASSYSSYGYQETQYF. CDR3 nucleotides: TGTGCCAGCAGTTACTCGAGCTACGGGTACCAAGAGACCCAGTACTTC.